This entry lists 10 T cell receptor beta chains sequenced from one sample in a study of blood T cell repertoires in COVID-19. Using immunoSEQ multiplex PCR, the repertoire was profiled, and TCRdb retains in-frame clones only, with some absent. Of 130,000 or so clones listed, more than 75% are singletons. The sequenced sample consisted of peripheral blood. The receptors originated from a human donor in a cohort sampled during active COVID-19.

J is TRBJ1-2 and V is TRBV18; D is perhaps TRBD1 (5 bases). The CDR3 is 14 amino acids. Trimming shortened V by 3 bases and J by 6 bases, and 14 bases separated the two germline ends. CDR1 KGHSH and CDR2 LQKENI come from the germline V gene. The CDR3 region is CASSPGGGRDGYTF. CDR3 nucleotides: TGTGCCAGCTCACCCGGGGGGGGGAGGGATGGCTACACCTTC.

The chain couples TRBV27 to TRBJ2-3; tentatively, D is TRBD1 (6 bases). Trimming shortened V by 5 bases and J by 8 bases, and 14 bases separated the two germline ends. The CDR3 contains 13 residues. Germline V gives CDR1 MNHEY, CDR2 SMNVEV (reference sequence). The CDR3: CASSAIGGGTQYF. The CDR3 DNA reads TGTGCCAGCAGTGCCATTGGGGGCGGTACGCAGTATTTT.

The chain has TRBV10-3 and TRBJ2-7; 10 positions match TRBD2. The trim removed 4 bases at V and 0 bases at J, leaving 21 bases unmatched. CDR3 length equals 21 residues. CDR1 is ENHRY and CDR2 is SYGVKD in the germline V gene. This chain's CDR3 is CAISGQGSASSGSLSSYEQYF. The CDR3, as DNA: TGTGCCATCAGTGGACAGGGGTCGGCGTCTAGCGGGAGTCTCAGCTCCTACGAGCAGTACTTC.

The chain employs TRBV29-1 and TRBJ2-7; possibly TRBD2 for D (6 bases). CDR1 and CDR2 from the germline V gene are SQVTM and ANQGSEA. Trimming cost V 7 bases and J 2 bases, with 15 bases left between them. The CDR3 contains 13 residues. CDR3 protein: CSGLDGSTYEQYF. The CDR3 bases are TGCAGCGGATTGGACGGGAGCACCTACGAGCAGTACTTC.

The chain recombines TRBV7-9 with TRBJ2-5, with 11 bases that match TRBD2. Germline V gives CDR1 SEHNR, CDR2 FQNEAQ (reference sequence). V lost 2 bases to trimming and J lost 3 bases; unmatched junction nucleotides: 2. The CDR3 contains 15 residues. The CDR3 protein is CASSLTSGGKETQYF. The CDR3 DNA reads as TGTGCCAGCAGCTTAACTAGCGGGGGAAAAGAGACCCAGTACTTC.

The V call is TRBV20-1, the J call TRBJ2-5; 10 bases fit TRBD2. V lost 3 bases, J lost 1 base, and 5 bases stayed unmatched. The CDR3 has 15 amino acids. The germline V gene has CDR1 DFQATT and CDR2 SNEGSKA (reference sequence). The CDR3 nucleotides are TGCAGTGCTAGTTGGACTAGCGGCGGCCAAGAGACCCAGTACTTC. This encodes CSASWTSGGQETQYF.

The rearrangement uses TRBV7-9 and TRBJ2-3; 9 bases are a match to TRBD2. Germline-derived CDR1 and CDR2 are SEHNR and FQNEAQ (reference sequence). CDR3 length: 16 residues. Trimming removed 2 bases from V and 3 bases from J; junction bases left unmatched: 6. The CDR3 protein is CASSLWGTSWTDTQYF. CDR3 in DNA: TGTGCCAGCAGCTTATGGGGGACTAGCTGGACAGATACGCAGTATTTT.

The chain joins TRBV3-1 (or the pseudogene TRBV3-2) to TRBJ1-1; 7 bases are shared with TRBD1. The V segment lost 5 bases and the J segment 4 bases; nucleotides outside the gene matches: 4. The germline V gene has CDR1 LGHDT and CDR2 YNNKEL (reference sequence). CDR3 size: 13 residues. In nucleotides, the CDR3 is TGTGCCAGCAGCAGGGGGCCAGGCACTGAAGCTTTCTTT. It is translated as CASSRGPGTEAFF.

The rearrangement links TRBV28 to TRBJ2-7, with 9 bases fitting TRBD1. Germline V gene data show CDR1 as MDHEN and CDR2 as SYDVKM. The CDR3 loop spans 15 amino acids. Germline trimming cut 5 bases from V and 0 bases from J; bases unmatched to any gene: 5. CDR3 in DNA: TGTGCCAGCAGTCCTGGGACAGGGAGCTCCTACGAGCAGTACTTC. Amino acids: CASSPGTGSSYEQYF.

The chain links TRBV7-6 to TRBJ2-2, with 8 bases identical to TRBD2. Germline assignment: CDR1 SGHVS and CDR2 FNYEAQ. The CDR3 runs to 15 residues. V dropped 5 bases and J dropped 4; count of bases not matched to a gene: 6. CDR3 DNA: TGTGCCAGCAGCGTTATGAGCGGGGGCACCGGGGAGCTGTTTTTT. Translation: CASSVMSGGTGELFF.